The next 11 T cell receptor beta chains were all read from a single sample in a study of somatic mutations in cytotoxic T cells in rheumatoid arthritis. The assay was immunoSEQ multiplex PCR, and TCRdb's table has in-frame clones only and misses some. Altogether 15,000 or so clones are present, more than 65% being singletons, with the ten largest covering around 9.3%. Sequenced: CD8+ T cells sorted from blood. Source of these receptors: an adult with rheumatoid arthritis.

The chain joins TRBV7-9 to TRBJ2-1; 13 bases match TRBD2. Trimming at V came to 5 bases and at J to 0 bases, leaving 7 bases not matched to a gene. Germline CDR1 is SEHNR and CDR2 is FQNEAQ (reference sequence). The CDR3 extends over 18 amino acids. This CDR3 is CASSPTSGGQSSYNEQFF. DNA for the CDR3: TGTGCCAGCAGCCCGACTAGCGGGGGGCAGAGCTCCTACAATGAGCAGTTCTTC. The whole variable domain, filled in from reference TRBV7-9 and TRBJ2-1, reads DTGVSQNPRHKITKRGQNVTFRCDPISEHNRLYWYRQTLGQGPEFLTYFQNEAQLEKSRLLSDRFSAERPKGSFSTLEIQRTEQGDSAMYLCASSPTSGGQSSYNEQFFGPGTRLTVL.

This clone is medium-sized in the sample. DNA for the CDR3: TGCGCCAGCAGCCAAAACAGGGAAGGGAGCGAGCAGTACTTC. This codes for CASSQNREGSEQYF. The V and J genes are TRBV4-3 and TRBJ2-7; possible D gene TRBD1, 6 bases. The CDR3 extends over 14 amino acids. Germline loops: CDR1 LGHNA, CDR2 YSLEER. Deletions cut 2 bases from V and 6 bases from J, with 14 bases between.

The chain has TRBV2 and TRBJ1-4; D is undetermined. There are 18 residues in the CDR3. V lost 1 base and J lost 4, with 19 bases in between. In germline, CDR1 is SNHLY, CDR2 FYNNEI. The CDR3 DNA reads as TGTGCCAGCAGTGAAGAGATGCTGACTGCCGGCTTTAATGAAAAACTGTTTTTT. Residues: CASSEEMLTAGFNEKLFF.

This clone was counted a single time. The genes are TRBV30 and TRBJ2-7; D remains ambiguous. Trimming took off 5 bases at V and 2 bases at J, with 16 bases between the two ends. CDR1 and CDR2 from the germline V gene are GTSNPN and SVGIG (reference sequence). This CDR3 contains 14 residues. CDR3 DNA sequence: TGTGCCTGGGCCCCTCACAGCCTCGCCTACGAGCAGTACTTC. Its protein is CAWAPHSLAYEQYF.

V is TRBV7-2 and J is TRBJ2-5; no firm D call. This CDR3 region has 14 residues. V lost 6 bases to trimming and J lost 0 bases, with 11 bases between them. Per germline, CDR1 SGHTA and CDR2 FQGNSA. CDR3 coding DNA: TGTGCCAGCAGTCCCCATACCTACCAAGAGACCCAGTACTTC. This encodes CASSPHTYQETQYF.

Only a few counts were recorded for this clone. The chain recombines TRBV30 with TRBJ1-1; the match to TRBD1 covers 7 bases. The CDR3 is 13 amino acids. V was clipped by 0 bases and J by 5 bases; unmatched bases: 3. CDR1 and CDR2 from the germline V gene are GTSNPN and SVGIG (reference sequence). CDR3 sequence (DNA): TGTGCCTGGAGTGTACAGGGGTTTACTGAAGCTTTCTTT. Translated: CAWSVQGFTEAFF.

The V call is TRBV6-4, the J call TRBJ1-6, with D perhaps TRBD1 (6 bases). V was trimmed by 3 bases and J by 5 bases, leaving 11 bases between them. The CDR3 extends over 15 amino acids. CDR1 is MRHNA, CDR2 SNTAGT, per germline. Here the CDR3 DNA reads TGTGCCAGCAGTGAGGCGGACAGCAATAATTCACCCCTCCACTTT. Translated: CASSEADSNNSPLHF.

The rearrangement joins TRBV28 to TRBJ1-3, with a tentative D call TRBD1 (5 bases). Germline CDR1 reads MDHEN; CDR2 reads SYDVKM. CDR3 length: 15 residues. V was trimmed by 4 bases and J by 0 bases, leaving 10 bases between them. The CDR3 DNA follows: TGTGCCAGCAGTTACAGGAAGTACTCTGGAAACACCATATATTTT. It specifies CASSYRKYSGNTIYF.

The CDR3: CAISETPKGRNEQFF. Written as DNA, the CDR3 is TGTGCCATCAGTGAGACCCCTAAGGGTAGGAATGAGCAGTTCTTC. The rearrangement joins TRBV10-3 to TRBJ2-1; no reliable D call. The CDR3 contains 15 residues. Trimming pared 2 bases from V and 7 bases from J, leaving 15 bases between. The germline gives CDR1 ENHRY, CDR2 SYGVKD.

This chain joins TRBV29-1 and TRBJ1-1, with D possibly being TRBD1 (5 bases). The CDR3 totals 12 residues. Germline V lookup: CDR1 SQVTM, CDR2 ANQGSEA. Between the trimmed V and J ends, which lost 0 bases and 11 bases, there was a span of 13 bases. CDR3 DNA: TGCAGCGTTGAAGATCTTGCCAGGGATGCTTTCTTT. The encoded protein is CSVEDLARDAFF.

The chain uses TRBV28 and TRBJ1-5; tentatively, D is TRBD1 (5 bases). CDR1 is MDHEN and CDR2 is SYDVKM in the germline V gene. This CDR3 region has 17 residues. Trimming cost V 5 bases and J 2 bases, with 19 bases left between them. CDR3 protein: CASSLSPHRYGNQPQHF. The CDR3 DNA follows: TGTGCCAGCAGTCTATCCCCGCACAGGTATGGCAATCAGCCCCAGCATTTT.